Presented here are 27 T cell receptor beta chains from one specimen sequenced in a study of blood T cells in healthy people across ages. Next came a second PCR, run for roughly 6 to 11 cycles, which used a sample-barcoded 5' primer along with a J-beta primer mix. TCRdb redid the calling of the 5' RACE reads with MiXCR, one entry per CDR3 protein. Of 750,000 to 950,000 distinct CDR3 sequences detected, approximately 32% appear once; the ten largest clones hold more than 8.5%. These sequences were also reported in another study, on T cells of mothers and their children.

Sequenced: blood. These receptors originate from a woman between 40 and 55 years old in good health.

The chain is built from TRBV29-1 and TRBJ2-1; D is possibly TRBD1 (5 bases). Trimming stripped 0 bases from V and 10 bases from J, with 7 bases between. Per germline, CDR1 SQVTM and CDR2 ANQGSEA. This CDR3 is built from 11 residues. This CDR3 reads CSVEDRGEQFF. CDR3 bases: TGCAGCGTTGAAGATAGGGGCGAGCAGTTCTTC.

This clonotype has ten or more counts. This chain joins TRBV15 and TRBJ1-5; D unresolved. This CDR3 region has 13 residues. Germline loops: CDR1 LNHNV, CDR2 YYDKDF (reference sequence). V gave up 0 bases and J gave up 6 bases, with 6 bases separating them. The DNA of the CDR3 is TGTGCCACCAGCAGAGATATTCCTCAGCCCCAGCATTTT. Protein: CATSRDIPQPQHF.

The rearrangement uses TRBV29-1 and TRBJ1-2; D remains ambiguous. V shed 1 base and J shed 7 bases, with 10 bases lying between them. The V gene's germline CDR1 is SQVTM and CDR2 ANQGSEA. This CDR3 has 12 amino acids. CDR3 coding DNA: TGCAGCGTTGAAGTGGCAGCCGGTGGCTACACCTTC. Amino acids: CSVEVAAGGYTF.

The V gene is TRBV29-1, the J gene TRBJ1-2; D perhaps matches TRBD1 (6 bases). Trimming removed 4 bases at V and 5 bases at J, with 29 bases between. Looked up from germline, CDR1 is SQVTM and CDR2 is ANQGSEA. The CDR3 totals 18 residues. The CDR3 is CSVGGPPQGTTFWYGYTF. The CDR3 DNA is TGCAGCGTTGGAGGGCCCCCACAGGGTACTACCTTTTGGTATGGCTACACCTTC.

V gene TRBV6-2 or TRBV6-3 combines with J gene TRBJ2-7; perhaps TRBD2 as D (6 bases). The CDR3 extends over 14 amino acids. Germline CDR1 MNHEY, CDR2 SVGEGT. V shed 0 bases and J shed 7 bases, with 13 bases lying between them. CDR3 DNA sequence: TGTGCCAGCAGTTACTCGGCGGAGGACTATGAGCAGTACTTC. Translated, it gives CASSYSAEDYEQYF.

Points on this clonotype: A read error is possible here, since a much larger clone lies one base away. The rearrangement links TRBV10-3 to TRBJ2-5, with D possibly matching TRBD1 (5 bases). The germline V gene encodes CDR1 ENHRY and CDR2 SYGVKD. V dropped 4 bases and J dropped 8 bases, with 14 bases sitting between them. CDR3 length: 13 residues. As DNA, the CDR3 is TGTGCCATCAGTGTTGTGGGCAGGGATACCCAGTACTTC. Protein: CAISVVGRDTQYF.

The chain has TRBV7-2 and TRBJ1-1; D is unresolved. The CDR3 is 11 amino acids. Trimming cost V 2 bases and J 7 bases, with 5 bases left between them. CDR1 is SGHTA, CDR2 FQGNSA, per germline. CDR3 DNA sequence: TGTGCCAGCAGCTTATGGGTTGAAGCTTTCTTT. It is translated as CASSLWVEAFF.

The rearrangement joins TRBV20-1 to TRBJ2-1; D not certain. CDR1 is DFQATT and CDR2 is SNEGSKA in the germline V gene (reference sequence). V was pared by 3 bases and J by 10 bases, with 13 bases between. The CDR3 sequence is 12 residues long. CDR3: CSASVNLREQFF. The DNA of the CDR3 is TGCAGTGCTAGTGTCAACCTACGGGAGCAGTTCTTC.

This clonotype has a handful of counts. The chain links TRBV5-1 to TRBJ2-5; 8 positions agree with TRBD2. CDR3 length: 14 residues. Germline CDR1 and CDR2: SGHRS and YFSETQ. J was trimmed by 3 bases and V by 4 bases; bases with no gene match: 5. The CDR3, as DNA: TGCGCCAGCAGCGGACGTAGCGGGGAAGAGACCCAGTACTTC. This codes for CASSGRSGEETQYF.

DNA for the CDR3: TGTGCCAGCAGTCCCCTGGCCGGCAGGGCTAACACTGAAGCTTTCTTT. Translating it yields CASSPLAGRANTEAFF. The gene calls are TRBV12-3 or TRBV12-4 and TRBJ1-1; the D gene is possibly TRBD1 (5 bases). The length of the CDR3 is 16 residues. The V end was cut by 5 bases, the J end by 2 bases, with 18 bases between.

The chain is built from TRBV29-1 and TRBJ2-6; D remains ambiguous. The CDR3 is made up of 16 amino acids. CDR1 and CDR2 from the germline V gene are SQVTM and ANQGSEA. V lost 3 bases to trimming and J lost 0 bases, with 12 bases between them. CDR3 DNA: TGCAGCGTTGACAGAGTGGGCAGCTCTGGGGCCAACGTCCTGACTTTC. Translating it yields CSVDRVGSSGANVLTF. The full variable domain, with the rest looked up from reference TRBV29-1 and TRBJ2-6, is SAVISQKPSRDICQRGTSLTIQCQVDSQVTMMFWYRQQPGQSLTLIATANQGSEATYESGFVIDKFPISRPNLTFSTLTVSNMSPEDSSIYLCSVDRVGSSGANVLTFGAGSRLTVL.

The genes are TRBV6-5 and TRBJ1-3; tentative D call: TRBD1 (5 bases). This CDR3 spans 15 amino acids. Germline lookup yields CDR1 MNHEY and CDR2 SVGAGI. The V end lost 4 bases, the J end lost 3 bases, and 13 bases lay between the germline ends. Here the CDR3 DNA reads TGTGCCAGCAGTTCAACCGCAGGGATTGGAAACACCATATATTTT. Translation: CASSSTAGIGNTIYF.

The genes are TRBV7-2 and TRBJ1-1, with a possible D match to TRBD1 (6 bases). V was shortened by 4 bases and J by 0 bases, with 18 bases between the two germline ends. The germline V gene encodes CDR1 SGHTA and CDR2 FQGNSA. The CDR3 extends over 17 amino acids. CDR3 loop: CASSSSTGLLMNTEAFF. In DNA form, the CDR3 reads TGTGCCAGCAGCTCCTCAACAGGGCTACTGATGAACACTGAAGCTTTCTTT.

The chain couples TRBV7-6 to TRBJ1-2; TRBD1 might be the D (5 bases). This CDR3 spans 13 amino acids. Germline CDR1 is SGHVS and CDR2 is FNYEAQ. Trimming took off 5 bases at V and 4 bases at J, with 11 bases between the two ends. Here the CDR3 reads CASSPRQTYGYTF. Here the CDR3 DNA reads TGTGCCAGCAGCCCCCGACAGACCTATGGCTACACCTTC.

This CDR3 reads CASAGTTYNEQFF. For the CDR3, the DNA is TGTGCCAGCGCTGGGACTACCTACAATGAGCAGTTCTTC. This chain joins TRBV6-2 or TRBV6-3 and TRBJ2-1; the match to TRBD2 covers 7 bases. The junction had 3 bases not matched to a gene; V was cut back by 8 bases and J by 2 bases. Germline-derived CDR1 and CDR2 are MNHEY and SVGEGT. The CDR3 sequence is 13 residues long.

This chain joins TRBV7-2 and TRBJ2-1, with 7 bases lining up with TRBD2. This CDR3 has 15 residues. The germline CDR1 and CDR2 sequences are SGHTA and FQGNSA. Germline trimming cut 5 bases from V and 6 bases from J; bases unmatched to any gene: 10. CDR3 coding DNA: TGTGCCAGCAGCCCGCGGGCCACTAGCGCCAATGAGCAGTTCTTC. It encodes CASSPRATSANEQFF.

The chain combines TRBV27 with TRBJ2-3; tentatively, D is TRBD2 (6 bases). The CDR3 runs to 11 residues. CDR1 and CDR2 (germline): MNHEY, SMNVEV (reference sequence). V lost 10 bases and J 7 bases, leaving 12 bases between the germline ends. CDR3 loop: CANLGTHTQYF. For the CDR3, the DNA is TGTGCCAACTTGGGGACTCATACGCAGTATTTT.

V usage is TRBV5-6 and J usage is TRBJ1-4, with 9 bases lining up with TRBD1. The CDR3 is 14 amino acids. V shed 5 bases, J shed 6 bases, and the junction held 5 bases outside the gene matches. The V gene's germline CDR1 is SGHDT and CDR2 YYEEEE. The CDR3 DNA reads TGTGCCAGCAGGGAGACAGGGGGGGATGAAAAACTGTTTTTT. Amino acids: CASRETGGDEKLFF. The full variable domain, its missing parts supplied by reference TRBV5-6 and TRBJ1-4, is DAGVTQSPTHLIKTRGQQVTLRCSPKSGHDTVSWYQQALGQGPQFIFQYYEEEERQRGNFPDRFSGHQFPNYSSELNVNALLLGDSALYLCASRETGGDEKLFFGSGTQLSVL.

The chain joins TRBV3-1 to TRBJ2-1; 10 bases line up with TRBD2. V was clipped by 4 bases and J by 8 bases; unmatched bases: 11. Germline V gene lookup returns CDR1 LGHDT and CDR2 YNNKEL (reference sequence). The CDR3 extends over 16 amino acids. CDR3 sequence: CASSPWVAGGGDEQFF. The CDR3, as DNA: TGTGCCAGCAGCCCATGGGTAGCGGGGGGCGGGGATGAGCAGTTCTTC.

Only a few counts were recorded for this clonotype. This rearrangement joins TRBV12-3 or TRBV12-4 to TRBJ2-3, with 14 nucleotides matching TRBD2. The CDR3 has 15 residues. V shed 10 bases and J 5 bases; nucleotides not matched to a gene: 8. The CDR3 DNA is TGTGCCACGGGACTAGCGGGAGTACGAGGAGATACGCAGTATTTT. Protein product: CATGLAGVRGDTQYF.

This clonotype was seen ten or more times. J is TRBJ2-5 and V is TRBV12-3 or TRBV12-4, with D possibly matching TRBD2 (5 bases). The CDR3 consists of 13 residues. The V end lost 3 bases, the J end lost 3 bases, and 8 bases lay between the germline ends. Here the CDR3 reads CASSFRGKETQYF. CDR3 DNA: TGTGCCAGCAGTTTTCGAGGGAAAGAGACCCAGTACTTC.

A few counts support this clonotype. This sequence joins TRBV7-2 and TRBJ1-5; D is perhaps TRBD1 (5 bases). The CDR3 contains 16 residues. The V gene's germline CDR1 is SGHTA and CDR2 FQGNSA. The V gene lost 4 bases and the J gene lost 3 bases, with 16 bases spanning the gap. CDR3 DNA: TGTGCCAGCAGCTCCGAGTCCGGGGGATTCAATCAGCCCCAGCATTTT. Its protein product is CASSSESGGFNQPQHF.

This clonotype was seen at least ten times. The chain uses TRBV29-1 and TRBJ2-5; maybe TRBD1 (5 bases). Looked up from germline, CDR1 is SQVTM and CDR2 is ANQGSEA. The V end lost 3 bases, the J end lost 5 bases, and 13 bases lay between the germline ends. The CDR3 sequence is 13 residues long. As DNA, the CDR3 is TGCAGCGTTGAGTTACTGGCAGGGGAGACCCAGTACTTC. It translates to CSVELLAGETQYF.

The chain couples TRBV28 to TRBJ1-2; D gene uncertain. CDR1 is MDHEN, CDR2 SYDVKM, per germline. There are 12 residues in the CDR3. Trimming took off 10 bases at V and 8 bases at J, with 17 bases between the two ends. The CDR3 loop reads CATAKGSGGYTF. The CDR3 nucleotides read TGTGCCACCGCGAAGGGCTCAGGCGGCTACACCTTC.

This clonotype was observed many times. The chain links TRBV20-1 to TRBJ2-7; 8 positions agree with TRBD1. V dropped 1 base and J dropped 2; count of bases not matched to a gene: 7. Germline CDR1 and CDR2: DFQATT and SNEGSKA (reference sequence). This CDR3 is 15 amino acids long. CDR3 sequence: CSARVQGQGAYEQYF. CDR3 nucleotides: TGCAGTGCTAGAGTTCAAGGACAGGGAGCCTACGAGCAGTACTTC.

The chain carries TRBV14 and TRBJ2-7; D not resolved. V lost 3 bases to trimming and J lost 2 bases, with 14 bases between them. Germline V gene data show CDR1 as SGHDN and CDR2 as FVKESK. The CDR3 length is 15 residues. The CDR3 is CASSHSTGSPYEQYF. The CDR3 DNA sequence: TGTGCCAGCAGCCACTCCACGGGTAGCCCCTACGAGCAGTACTTC.

V usage is TRBV3-1 and J usage is TRBJ1-2; a weak D match, TRBD1 (6 bases). Germline-derived CDR1 and CDR2 are LGHDT and YNNKEL (reference sequence). The ends were cut back, 0 bases at V and 9 bases at J, with 14 bases in the middle. The CDR3 extends over 14 amino acids. This CDR3 reads CASSQDGGRTSYTF. CDR3 sequence (DNA): TGTGCCAGCAGCCAAGATGGGGGGCGAACGAGCTACACCTTC.